Sequencing of this TCR beta chain was carried out in a study of shared clonotypes between healthy human individuals. Profiled with immunoSEQ multiplex PCR; TCRdb holds only in-frame clones, not every one. The sample lists 950,000 to 1,300,000 clones, 75% seen once, with approximately 1.5% in the top ten. V was cut by 8 bases and J by 5 bases, with 10 bases left in between. There are 12 residues in the CDR3. Germline V CDR1 and CDR2: MNHNS, SASEGT. Sequenced: memory CD4+ T cells sorted from blood. The subset: CD45RA-negative fraction. The clonotype originates from a young man in good health. J is TRBJ1-3 and V is TRBV6-1, with a tentative D call TRBD1 (5 bases). For the CDR3, the DNA is TGTGCCAGCGGGGCTATGAGAAACACCATATATTTT. Its translation: CASGAMRNTIYF.